This TCR beta chain was sequenced for a study of T-cell memory formation after mild COVID-19. Study results and caveats: The study detected some responding clones in pre-infection memory, suggesting cross-reactive memory joined.

This clonotype turned up a few times. Its antigen remains unknown. Barcoded TCR alpha and TCR beta cDNA libraries with UMIs came from 5'RACE using constant-segment primers. TCRdb called the 5' RACE reads again in MiXCR, with one record for every CDR3 protein. The top ten hold 20% to 25% of the sample, which has 350,000 to 400,000 distinct CDR3 sequences, approximately 14% seen once. Trimming shortened V by 4 bases and J by 5 bases, and 15 bases separated the two germline ends. Germline values: CDR1 SGHKS, CDR2 YYEKEE (reference sequence). This CDR3 has 14 amino acids. Sequencing was done on a sample of PBMCs or a T cell subset sorted from them (not recorded which). The sequence came from a man aged 18 to 30 who had mild COVID-19 (a few samples of this study predate the infection). Cell type and time point are not known. The chain combines TRBV5-5 with TRBJ2-5; the D gene is possibly TRBD1 (5 bases). In DNA form, the CDR3 reads TGTGCCAGCAGCCGGCCAGGGAAGACGGAGACCCAGTACTTC. It is translated as CASSRPGKTETQYF.